These T cell receptor beta chains were read from a single sample in a study of T-cell memory formation after mild COVID-19. TCRdb redid the calling of the 5' RACE reads with MiXCR, one entry per CDR3 protein. This table holds roughly 52,000 distinct CDR3 sequences, over 7.5% found once. Sequencing was performed on PBMCs or a T cell subset sorted from them (not recorded which). The receptor source for this set is a man aged 18 to 30 who had mild COVID-19 (a few samples of this study predate the infection). Cell type and time point are not known. CDR3s include the opening cysteine and the closing phenylalanine or tryptophan. A D gene is named only where the DNA matches it firmly. Where a row states a size, it is once, few, many or the class of an expanded clone; other rows omit it.

v_call	d_call	j_call	clone_size	cdr3_nt	cdr3_aa
TRBV7-3	-	TRBJ2-5	many	TGTGCCAGCAGCTATGGGGGCCGGGAGACCCAGTACTTC	CASSYGGRETQYF
TRBV4-1	TRBD1	TRBJ2-1	-	TGCGCCAGCAGCCAAGGACCGGGACAGGGTCACGATGAGCAGTTCTTC	CASSQGPGQGHDEQFF
TRBV7-6	TRBD2	TRBJ2-5	-	TGTGCCAGCAGCTTAGCGGGGGGGAGGCAAGAGACCCAGTACTTC	CASSLAGGRQETQYF
TRBV12-3/TRBV12-4	TRBD1	TRBJ1-5	-	TGTGCCAGCAGGCCAGGGGGCGATCAGCCCCAGCATTTT	CASRPGGDQPQHF
TRBV5-1	-	TRBJ1-3	-	TGCGCCAGCAGCGCCGGACTGTACTCTGGAAACACCATATATTTT	CASSAGLYSGNTIYF
TRBV5-1	TRBD1	TRBJ2-5	many	TGCGCCAGCAGCTTGGACAGGGGAGCACAAGAGACCCAGTACTTC	CASSLDRGAQETQYF
TRBV5-4	-	TRBJ2-5	-	TGTGCCAGCAGCCTTCAGTACCAAGAGACCCAGTACTTC	CASSLQYQETQYF
TRBV5-1	-	TRBJ2-5	-	TGCGCCAGCGGACAGAACTTTGTGCGGACCCAGTACTTC	CASGQNFVRTQYF
TRBV9	-	TRBJ2-1	few	TGTGCCAGCACCCAATTATCAGGGGACCCCTACAATGAGCAGTTCTTC	CASTQLSGDPYNEQFF
TRBV5-1	TRBD2	TRBJ2-3	-	TGCGCCAGCAGCCCTGGAGGACTAGCGGGGGGGACAGATACGCAGTATTTT	CASSPGGLAGGTDTQYF